The 18 T cell receptor beta chains below come from one sample, sequenced in a study of STAT5B mutations in CD4+ large granular lymphocyte leukemia. Only in-frame clones appear in the TCRdb table, and some are missing; sequencing was by immunoSEQ multiplex PCR. The data contain roughly 34,000 clones, over 65% of them singletons. The material sequenced was CD4+ T cells from blood buffy coats. The receptor set was obtained from a human donor in good health.

This clone was counted only a few times. The chain employs TRBV19 and TRBJ1-5; TRBD1 might be the D (5 bases). Germline-derived CDR1 and CDR2 are LNHDA and SQIVND (reference sequence). V lost 3 bases and J 2 bases, leaving 14 bases between the germline ends. This CDR3 region has 16 residues. The CDR3 nucleotides are TGTGCCAGTAGTATCGGGAGGGGAAGGGGCAATCAGCCCCAGCATTTT. This translates into CASSIGRGRGNQPQHF.

Note on this clone: It is unclear where the CDR3 begins or ends on the DNA, so no DNA is shown, and the CDR3 is as TCRdb lists it. The CDR3: CASSSSGNYGYTF. The chain employs TRBV6-5 and TRBJ1-2. CDR1 MNHEY and CDR2 SVGAGI come from the germline V gene. Termini included, the CDR3 measures 13 amino acids.

The V and J genes are TRBV30 and TRBJ2-7; TRBD1 matches at 9 bases. This CDR3 contains 16 residues. Germline V gene lookup returns CDR1 GTSNPN and CDR2 SVGIG (reference sequence). Trimming cost V 1 base and J 2 bases; bases outside gene matches: 9. CDR3 DNA: TGTGCCTGGAGTGACCTGGACAGGGGCGTAGCCTACGAGCAGTACTTC. The encoded protein is CAWSDLDRGVAYEQYF.

In this sample, this clone turned up a few times. The rearrangement links TRBV5-1 to TRBJ2-1; a weak D match, TRBD2 (7 bases). CDR1 SGHRS and CDR2 YFSETQ come from the germline V gene. V was cut by 2 bases and J by 2 bases, with 11 bases left in between. This CDR3 is 15 amino acids long. The CDR3 loop is CASSLEGGPYNEQFF. The CDR3 nucleotides are TGCGCCAGCAGCTTAGAGGGGGGGCCCTACAATGAGCAGTTCTTC.

The chain joins TRBV5-4 to TRBJ2-7; 7 bases agree with TRBD2. Germline trimming cut 4 bases from V and 1 base from J; bases unmatched to any gene: 14. The germline V gene has CDR1 SGHNT and CDR2 YYREEE (reference sequence). The CDR3 sequence is 17 residues long. CDR3 nucleotides: TGTGCCAGCAGCCGGGGAGGGTCTAGCCATAAATCCTACGAGCAGTACTTC. Encoded protein: CASSRGGSSHKSYEQYF.

This chain joins TRBV25-1 and TRBJ2-2; tentative D call: TRBD1 (7 bases). CDR1 and CDR2 (germline): MGHDK, SYGVNS. Trimming cost V 8 bases and J 4 bases, with 23 bases left between them. This CDR3 is built from 17 residues. The CDR3 DNA sequence: TGTGCCAGCTTCCCCACCGGAGGGGGCAGAGGCACCGGGGAGCTGTTTTTT. It is translated as CASFPTGGGRGTGELFF. The whole variable domain, remainder taken from reference TRBV25-1 and TRBJ2-2, is EADIYQTPRYLVIGTGKKITLECSQTMGHDKMYWYQQDPGMELHLIHYSYGVNSTEKGDLSSESTVSRIRTEHFPLTLESARPSHTSQYLCASFPTGGGRGTGELFFGEGSRLTVL.

The chain employs TRBV20-1 and TRBJ2-3; D not resolved. The CDR3 has 11 amino acids. V lost 6 bases and J lost 5, with 9 bases in between. Looked up from germline, CDR1 is DFQATT and CDR2 is SNEGSKA (reference sequence). The CDR3 here is CSAQVGDTQYF. The CDR3 DNA reads as TGCAGTGCACAAGTCGGAGATACGCAGTATTTT.

The genes are TRBV7-8 and TRBJ2-2, with D tentatively TRBD1 or TRBD2 (5 bases each). The CDR3 totals 15 residues. CDR1 and CDR2 (germline): SGHVS, FQNEAQ. V was clipped by 8 bases and J by 1 base, with 14 bases between them. CDR3 sequence: CASRLGAENTGELFF. The CDR3 nucleotides read TGTGCCAGCCGCCTCGGGGCTGAGAACACCGGGGAGCTGTTTTTT.

The chain recombines TRBV27 with TRBJ1-5; no reliable D call. This CDR3 spans 14 amino acids. The V and J ends lost 2 bases and 6 bases respectively, with 11 bases between them. The germline CDR1 and CDR2 sequences are MNHEY and SMNVEV (reference sequence). The CDR3 protein is CASSLTAVGQPQHF. The CDR3 nucleotides are TGTGCCAGCAGTTTAACGGCGGTTGGTCAGCCCCAGCATTTT.

The chain links TRBV19 to TRBJ2-7; D remains unclear. The CDR3 is made up of 12 amino acids. The germline V gene has CDR1 LNHDA and CDR2 SQIVND (reference sequence). The ends were cut back, 7 bases at V and 3 bases at J, with 10 bases in the middle. The CDR3 DNA reads TGTGCCAGTATGAGCGCCTTCTACGAGCAGTACTTC. As protein: CASMSAFYEQYF.

The rearrangement joins TRBV5-5 to TRBJ2-2; D is unclear. Trimming took off 0 bases at V and 7 bases at J, with 7 bases between the two ends. Looked up from germline, CDR1 is SGHKS and CDR2 is YYEKEE (reference sequence). This CDR3 contains 13 residues. CDR3: CASSLGTVGELFF. DNA for the CDR3: TGTGCCAGCAGCTTGGGTACCGTCGGGGAGCTGTTTTTT.

V gene TRBV6-1 combines with J gene TRBJ2-1; 10 bases are shared with TRBD2. Germline lookup yields CDR1 MNHNS and CDR2 SASEGT. This CDR3 is 17 amino acids long. J was trimmed by 0 bases and V by 4 bases; bases with no gene match: 6. The CDR3 sequence: CASSGGLAEGSYNEQFF. In DNA form, the CDR3 reads TGTGCCAGCAGTGGAGGACTAGCGGAAGGCTCCTACAATGAGCAGTTCTTC.

The chain couples TRBV27 to TRBJ2-1; 8 nucleotides agree with TRBD2. The CDR3 is made up of 18 amino acids. CDR1 MNHEY and CDR2 SMNVEV come from the germline V gene (reference sequence). Trimming cost V 6 bases and J 7 bases; bases outside gene matches: 20. The CDR3 DNA is TGTGCCAGCAGCCCTAACTACCCGACTAGCGTAGGGAAGAATGAGCAGTTCTTC. Its translation is CASSPNYPTSVGKNEQFF.

The J gene is TRBJ1-1, the V gene TRBV18, with D possibly TRBD1 on 5 matching bases. The V gene's germline CDR1 is KGHSH and CDR2 LQKENI. The CDR3 runs to 15 residues. V was cut by 3 bases and J by 7 bases, with 18 bases left in between. The CDR3 DNA is TGTGCCAGCTCACCCTCCCTTGGAGAAGGGGATGAAGCTTTCTTT. Its translation: CASSPSLGEGDEAFF.

With respect to this clone: The same CDR3 is also encoded by other DNA sequences in this sample. V and J are TRBV7-9 and TRBJ1-1; no firm D call. Germline values: CDR1 SEHNR, CDR2 FQNEAQ (reference sequence). The CDR3 loop spans 12 amino acids. Deletions cut 8 bases from V and 0 bases from J, with 7 bases between. This chain's CDR3 is CASRPVNTEAFF. The CDR3 DNA is TGTGCCAGCCGCCCGGTGAACACTGAAGCTTTCTTT.

The V and J genes are TRBV7-2 and TRBJ2-7; D possibly corresponds to TRBD1 (6 bases). Between the trimmed V and J ends, which lost 5 bases and 6 bases, there was a span of 20 bases. The germline V gene encodes CDR1 SGHTA and CDR2 FQGNSA. This CDR3 comprises 15 residues. The CDR3 protein is CASSMDRTDPSEQYF. DNA of the CDR3: TGTGCCAGCAGCATGGATCGGACAGACCCTTCCGAGCAGTACTTC.

This clone showed up just once. The chain recombines TRBV11-3 with TRBJ1-4, with D unclear. V gave up 5 bases and J gave up 0 bases, with 10 bases separating them. CDR1 and CDR2 from the germline V gene are SGHNT and YENEEA. This CDR3 has 15 amino acids. The CDR3 here is CASSPRGATNEKLFF. The CDR3 DNA reads TGTGCCAGCAGCCCCCGGGGAGCAACTAATGAAAAACTGTTTTTT.

This clone was seen a few times. The chain recombines TRBV13 with TRBJ1-1; D remains unclear. Germline V gene lookup returns CDR1 PRHDT and CDR2 FYEKMQ (reference sequence). The length of the CDR3 is 13 residues. V was pared by 3 bases and J by 3 bases, with 8 bases between. CDR3 region: CASSFRLHTEAFF. CDR3 nucleotide sequence: TGTGCCAGCAGCTTCCGCTTACACACTGAAGCTTTCTTT.